The rows below give T cell receptor beta chains drawn from one sample of a study of early T cells in non-severe SARS-CoV-2 infection. In TCRdb, the 5' RACE reads were re-called with MiXCR into one record per CDR3 protein. The table includes 60,000 or so distinct CDR3 sequences, 7.5% to 9.5% detected once. Source: whole blood, taken at baseline. The receptors derive from an adult who was a healthcare worker with PCR-confirmed SARS-CoV-2 infection or an uninfected control (not recorded which). Each CDR3 is given with its conserved first and last residue. A D gene is named only where the DNA matches it firmly. Some rows have no size entry. The others give once, few or many, or a class for an expanded clone.

>TRBV20-1|15|TRBJ1-1|NA|few
TGCAGTGCTAGTGGCACAGGAGGGTTGAACACTGAAGCTTTCTTT
CSASGTGGLNTEAFF
>TRBV18|16|TRBJ2-1|NA|few
TGTGCCAGCCCGCCACCTACGACAACGGGGCCGGTTGAGCAGTTCTTC
CASPPPTTTGPVEQFF
>TRBV12-2|14|TRBJ2-7|NA|NA
TGTGCAAGTCGCTCGCCGACACGACACTACGAGCAGTACTTC
CASRSPTRHYEQYF
>TRBV6-5|13|TRBJ2-7|TRBD1|NA
TGTGCCAGCAGCCGGAGCGGACAGGGGAACCAGTACTTC
CASSRSGQGNQYF
>TRBV5-5|14|TRBJ2-5|NA|NA
TGTGCCAGCAGCCCCTGGGACGCGGGAGAGACCCAGTACTTC
CASSPWDAGETQYF
>TRBV5-6|14|TRBJ1-2|TRBD1|few
TGTGCCAGCAGGGCGACGGGACAGGACTATGGCTACACCTTC
CASRATGQDYGYTF
>TRBV12-3/TRBV12-4|14|TRBJ2-3|TRBD1|few
TGTGCCAGCAGTCCAGGGACAGGGACAGATACGCAGTATTTT
CASSPGTGTDTQYF
>TRBV27|13|TRBJ2-5|NA|NA
TGTGCCAGCAGTTTATGGCGTGGAGAGACCCAGTACTTC
CASSLWRGETQYF
>TRBV12-3/TRBV12-4|17|TRBJ1-2|NA|NA
TGTGCCAGCAGTTTTGAGGGGGGGGCCAAAGCGGGCTATGGCTACACCTTC
CASSFEGGAKAGYGYTF
>TRBV25-1|15|TRBJ1-1|NA|few
TGTGCCAGCAGTGAATTACAGGGCGCGAGCACTGAAGCTTTCTTT
CASSELQGASTEAFF
>TRBV6-5|15|TRBJ2-7|NA|few
TGTGCCAGCAGTTACCGACGAATACAGGCGGACGAGCAGTACTTC
CASSYRRIQADEQYF
>TRBV7-9|14|TRBJ2-7|TRBD1|NA
TGTGCCAGCAGCTCCCGGGACAGGGGCGACGAGCAGTACTTC
CASSSRDRGDEQYF
>TRBV7-8|16|TRBJ2-4|NA|many
TGTGCCAGCAACCCCACGTCTGGGGTACCCAAAAACATTCAGTACTTC
CASNPTSGVPKNIQYF
>TRBV7-9|15|TRBJ1-5|TRBD1|few
TGTGCCAGCAGCTCCGACAGGGGTAGCAATCAGCCCCAGCATTTT
CASSSDRGSNQPQHF
>TRBV12-3/TRBV12-4|16|TRBJ2-3|NA|NA
TGTGCCAGCAGTTTAGCGCCCGGACCTAGCACAGATACGCAGTATTTT
CASSLAPGPSTDTQYF
>TRBV12-3/TRBV12-4|15|TRBJ2-7|NA|many
TGTGCCAGCAGTTTAGGCCAATGGACGGGCTACGAGCAGTACTTC
CASSLGQWTGYEQYF
>TRBV6-5|17|TRBJ2-1|NA|few
TGTGCCAGCAGATCCCACGAAGGCCAACTTTCCTACAATGAGCAGTTCTTC
CASRSHEGQLSYNEQFF